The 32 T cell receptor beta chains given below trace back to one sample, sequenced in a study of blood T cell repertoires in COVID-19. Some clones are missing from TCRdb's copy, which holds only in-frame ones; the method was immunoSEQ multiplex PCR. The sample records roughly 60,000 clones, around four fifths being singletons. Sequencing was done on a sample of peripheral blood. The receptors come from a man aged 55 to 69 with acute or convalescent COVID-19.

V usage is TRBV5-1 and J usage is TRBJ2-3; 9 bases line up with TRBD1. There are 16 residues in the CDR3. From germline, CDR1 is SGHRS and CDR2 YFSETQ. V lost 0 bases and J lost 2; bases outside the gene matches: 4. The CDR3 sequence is CASSLGDRALTDTQYF. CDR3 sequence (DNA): TGCGCCAGCAGCTTGGGGGACAGGGCCCTCACAGATACGCAGTATTTT.

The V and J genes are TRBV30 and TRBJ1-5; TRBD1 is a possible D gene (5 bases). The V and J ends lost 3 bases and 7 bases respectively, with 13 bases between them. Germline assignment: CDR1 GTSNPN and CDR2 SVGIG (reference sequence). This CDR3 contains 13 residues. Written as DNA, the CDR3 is TGTGCCTGGAGCATGGAGGGGACCCAGCCCCAGCATTTT. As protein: CAWSMEGTQPQHF.

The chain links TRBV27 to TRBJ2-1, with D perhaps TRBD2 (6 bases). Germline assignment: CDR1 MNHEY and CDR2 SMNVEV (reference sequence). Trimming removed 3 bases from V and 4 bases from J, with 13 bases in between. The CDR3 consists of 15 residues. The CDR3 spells CASSFSGGFYNEQFF. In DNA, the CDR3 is TGTGCCAGCAGTTTTTCCGGGGGATTTTACAATGAGCAGTTCTTC.

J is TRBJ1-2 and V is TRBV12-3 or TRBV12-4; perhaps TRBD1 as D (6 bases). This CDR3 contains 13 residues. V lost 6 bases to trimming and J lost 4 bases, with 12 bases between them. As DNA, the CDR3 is TGTGCCAGCAGCCCGGCACAGGGCTATGGCTACACCTTC. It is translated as CASSPAQGYGYTF.

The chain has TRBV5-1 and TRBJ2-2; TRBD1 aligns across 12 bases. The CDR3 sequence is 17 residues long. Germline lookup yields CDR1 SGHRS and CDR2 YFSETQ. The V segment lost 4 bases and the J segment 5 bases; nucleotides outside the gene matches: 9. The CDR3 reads CASSRDRGREGTGELFF. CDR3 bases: TGCGCCAGCAGCAGGGACAGGGGGCGCGAGGGTACCGGGGAGCTGTTTTTT.

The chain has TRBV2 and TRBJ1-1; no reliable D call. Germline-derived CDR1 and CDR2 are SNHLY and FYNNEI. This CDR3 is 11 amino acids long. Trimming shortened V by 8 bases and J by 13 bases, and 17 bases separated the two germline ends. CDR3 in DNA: TGTGCCAGCTCCCCGACGGGAGGGCTTTTCTTT. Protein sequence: CASSPTGGLFF.

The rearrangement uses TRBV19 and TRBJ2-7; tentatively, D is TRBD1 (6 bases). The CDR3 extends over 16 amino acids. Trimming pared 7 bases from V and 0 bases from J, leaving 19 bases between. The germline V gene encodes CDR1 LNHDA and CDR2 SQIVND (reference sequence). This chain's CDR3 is CASIGAGTHTSYEQYF. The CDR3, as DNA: TGTGCCAGTATAGGAGCCGGGACACATACCTCCTACGAGCAGTACTTC.

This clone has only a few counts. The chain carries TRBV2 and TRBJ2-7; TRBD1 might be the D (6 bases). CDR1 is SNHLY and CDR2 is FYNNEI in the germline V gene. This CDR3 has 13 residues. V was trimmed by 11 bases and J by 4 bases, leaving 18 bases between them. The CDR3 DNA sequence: TGTGCCGCAGGGGCCTACCTCGGGTACGAGCAGTACTTC. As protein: CAAGAYLGYEQYF.

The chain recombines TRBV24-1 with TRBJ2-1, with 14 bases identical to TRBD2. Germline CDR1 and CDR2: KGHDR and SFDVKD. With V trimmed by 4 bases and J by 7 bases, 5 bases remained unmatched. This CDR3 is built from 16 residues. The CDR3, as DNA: TGTGCCACCAGTGACCCCGGACTAGCGGGGGGAAATGAGCAGTTCTTC. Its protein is CATSDPGLAGGNEQFF.

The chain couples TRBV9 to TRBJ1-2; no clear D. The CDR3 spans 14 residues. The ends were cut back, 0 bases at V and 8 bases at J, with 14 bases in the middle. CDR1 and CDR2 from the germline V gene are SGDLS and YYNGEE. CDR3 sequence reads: CASSVAGGREGYTF. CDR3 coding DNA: TGTGCCAGCAGCGTAGCAGGAGGGCGGGAAGGCTACACCTTC.

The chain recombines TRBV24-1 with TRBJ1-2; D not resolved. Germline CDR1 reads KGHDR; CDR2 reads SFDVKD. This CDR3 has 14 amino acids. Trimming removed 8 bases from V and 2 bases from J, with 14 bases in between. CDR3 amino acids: CATIAAEPNYGYTF. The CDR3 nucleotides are TGTGCCACCATTGCGGCGGAGCCGAACTATGGCTACACCTTC.

CDR3 region: CASRRQYDNQPQHF. In DNA, the CDR3 is TGTGCCAGCCGGCGTCAATATGACAACCAGCCCCAGCATTTT. The chain joins TRBV6-5 to TRBJ1-5; D is unclear. This CDR3 contains 14 residues. Trimming left V 8 bases short and J 7 bases short, with 18 bases between. Germline V gene sequence: CDR1 MNHEY, CDR2 SVGAGI.

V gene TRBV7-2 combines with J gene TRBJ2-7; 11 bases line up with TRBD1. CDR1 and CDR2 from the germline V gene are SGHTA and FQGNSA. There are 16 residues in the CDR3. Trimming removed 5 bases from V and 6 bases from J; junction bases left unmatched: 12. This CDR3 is CASSPRTGGAESEQYF. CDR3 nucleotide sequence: TGTGCCAGCAGCCCCCGGACAGGGGGCGCAGAGTCCGAGCAGTACTTC.

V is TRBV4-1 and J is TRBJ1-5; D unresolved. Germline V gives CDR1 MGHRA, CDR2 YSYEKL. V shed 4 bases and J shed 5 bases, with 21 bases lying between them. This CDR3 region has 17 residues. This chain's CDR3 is CASSRGGVVRKDQPQHF. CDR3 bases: TGCGCCAGCAGCCGCGGCGGGGTTGTGAGGAAGGATCAGCCCCAGCATTTT.

As DNA, the CDR3 is TGTGCCAGCAGCCGCGACCCGATACTAAACACTGAAGCTTTCTTT. It translates to CASSRDPILNTEAFF. The J gene is TRBJ1-1, the V gene TRBV6-5; D remains ambiguous. Trimming left V 6 bases short and J 2 bases short, with 16 bases between. The CDR3 covers 15 residues. Germline lookup yields CDR1 MNHEY and CDR2 SVGAGI.

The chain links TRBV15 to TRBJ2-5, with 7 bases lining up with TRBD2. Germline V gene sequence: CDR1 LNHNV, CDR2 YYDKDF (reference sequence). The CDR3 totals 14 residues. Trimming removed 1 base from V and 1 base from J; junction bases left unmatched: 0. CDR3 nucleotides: TGTGCCACCAGCAGAGGACTAGCCCAAGAGACCCAGTACTTC. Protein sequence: CATSRGLAQETQYF.

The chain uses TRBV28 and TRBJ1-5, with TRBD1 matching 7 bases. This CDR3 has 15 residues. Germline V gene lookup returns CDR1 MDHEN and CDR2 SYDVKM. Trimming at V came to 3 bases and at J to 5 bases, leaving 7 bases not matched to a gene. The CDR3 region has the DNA TGTGCCAGCAGTTTTTTAGGGACAGCGTATCAGCCCCAGCATTTT. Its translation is CASSFLGTAYQPQHF.

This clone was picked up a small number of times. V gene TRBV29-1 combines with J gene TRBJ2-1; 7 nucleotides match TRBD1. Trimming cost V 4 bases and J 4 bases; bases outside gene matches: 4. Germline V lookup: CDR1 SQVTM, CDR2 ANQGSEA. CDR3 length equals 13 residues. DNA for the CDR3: TGCAGCGTTGGACGGGACAGATACAATGAGCAGTTCTTC. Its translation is CSVGRDRYNEQFF.

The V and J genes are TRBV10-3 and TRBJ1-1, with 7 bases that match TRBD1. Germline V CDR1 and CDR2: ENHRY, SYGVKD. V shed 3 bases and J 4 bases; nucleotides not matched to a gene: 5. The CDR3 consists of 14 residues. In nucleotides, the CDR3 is TGTGCCATCAGTGACTCCCCAGGGGGCACTGAAGCTTTCTTT. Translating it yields CAISDSPGGTEAFF.

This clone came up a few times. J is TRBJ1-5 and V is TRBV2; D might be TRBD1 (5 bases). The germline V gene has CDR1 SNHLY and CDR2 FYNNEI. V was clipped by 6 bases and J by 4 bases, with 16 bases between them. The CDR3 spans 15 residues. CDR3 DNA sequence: TGTGCCAGCAGGGCCAATGGGGCCGAAAATCAGCCCCAGCATTTT. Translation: CASRANGAENQPQHF.

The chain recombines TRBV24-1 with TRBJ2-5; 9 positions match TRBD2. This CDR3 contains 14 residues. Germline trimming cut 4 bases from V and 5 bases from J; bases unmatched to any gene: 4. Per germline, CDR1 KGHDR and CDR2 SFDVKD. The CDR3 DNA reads TGTGCCACCAGTGACGGGACTAGCCGGGAGACCCAGTACTTC. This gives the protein CATSDGTSRETQYF.

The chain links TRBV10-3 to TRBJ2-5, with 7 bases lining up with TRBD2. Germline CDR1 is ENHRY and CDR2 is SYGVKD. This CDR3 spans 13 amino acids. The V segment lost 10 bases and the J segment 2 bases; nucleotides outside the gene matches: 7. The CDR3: CATQRGLQETQYF. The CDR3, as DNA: TGTGCCACCCAGCGGGGTCTTCAAGAGACCCAGTACTTC.

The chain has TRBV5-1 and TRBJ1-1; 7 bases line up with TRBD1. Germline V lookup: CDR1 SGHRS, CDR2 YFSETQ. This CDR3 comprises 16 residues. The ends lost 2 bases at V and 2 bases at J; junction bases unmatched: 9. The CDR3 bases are TGCGCCAGCAGCTTCCTGACAGGGCGGGAAAACACTGAAGCTTTCTTT. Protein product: CASSFLTGRENTEAFF.

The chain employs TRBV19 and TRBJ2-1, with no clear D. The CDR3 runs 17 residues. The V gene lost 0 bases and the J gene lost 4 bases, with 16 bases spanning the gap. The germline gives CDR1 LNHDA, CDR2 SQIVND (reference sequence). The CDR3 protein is CASSIDISTVSYNEQFF. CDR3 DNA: TGTGCCAGTAGTATAGATATATCAACAGTCTCTTACAATGAGCAGTTCTTC.

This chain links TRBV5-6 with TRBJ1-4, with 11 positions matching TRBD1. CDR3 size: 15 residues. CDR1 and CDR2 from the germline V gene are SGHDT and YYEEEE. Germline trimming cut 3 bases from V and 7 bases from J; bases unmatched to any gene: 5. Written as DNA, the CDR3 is TGTGCCAGCAGCTCAGCCGGGACAGGGGGTGAAAAACTGTTTTTT. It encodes CASSSAGTGGEKLFF.

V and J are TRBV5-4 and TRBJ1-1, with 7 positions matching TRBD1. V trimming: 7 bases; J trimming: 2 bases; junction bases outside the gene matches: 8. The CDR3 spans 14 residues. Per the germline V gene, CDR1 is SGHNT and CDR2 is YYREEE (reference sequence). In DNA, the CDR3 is TGTGCCAGCTCCCCACAGGGGTTAAACACTGAAGCTTTCTTT. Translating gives CASSPQGLNTEAFF.

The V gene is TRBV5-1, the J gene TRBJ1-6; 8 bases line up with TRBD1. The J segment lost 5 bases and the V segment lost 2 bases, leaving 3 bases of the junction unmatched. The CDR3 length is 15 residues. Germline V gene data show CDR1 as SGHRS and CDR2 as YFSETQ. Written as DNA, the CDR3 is TGCGCCAGCAGCTTACAGGGGGGGAATAATTCACCCCTCCACTTT. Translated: CASSLQGGNNSPLHF.

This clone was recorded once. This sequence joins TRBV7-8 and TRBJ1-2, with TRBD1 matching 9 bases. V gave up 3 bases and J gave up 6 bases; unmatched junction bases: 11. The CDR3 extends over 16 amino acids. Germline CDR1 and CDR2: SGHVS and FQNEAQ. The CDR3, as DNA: TGTGCCAGCAGCTTCCTACAGGGGGCAGAGGAGCATGGCTACACCTTC. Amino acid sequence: CASSFLQGAEEHGYTF.

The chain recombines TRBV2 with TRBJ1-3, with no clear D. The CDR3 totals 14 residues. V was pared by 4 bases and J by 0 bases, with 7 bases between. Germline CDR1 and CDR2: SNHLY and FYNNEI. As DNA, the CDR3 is TGTGCCAGCAGTGCAGAGGTCTCTGGAAACACCATATATTTT. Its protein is CASSAEVSGNTIYF.

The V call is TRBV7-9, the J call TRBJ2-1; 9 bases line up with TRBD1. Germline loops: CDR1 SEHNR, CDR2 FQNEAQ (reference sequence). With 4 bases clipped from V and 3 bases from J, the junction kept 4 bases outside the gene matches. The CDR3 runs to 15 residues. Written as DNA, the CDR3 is TGTGCCAGCAGCTCCCGGGACAGGGACTACAATGAGCAGTTCTTC. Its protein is CASSSRDRDYNEQFF.

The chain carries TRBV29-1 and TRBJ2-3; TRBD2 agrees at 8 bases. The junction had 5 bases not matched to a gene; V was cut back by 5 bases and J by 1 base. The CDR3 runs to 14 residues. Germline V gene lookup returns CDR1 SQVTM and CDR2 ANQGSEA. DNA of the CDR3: TGCAGCGTTCTCGGGGGGGCCGGCACAGATACGCAGTATTTT. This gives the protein CSVLGGAGTDTQYF.

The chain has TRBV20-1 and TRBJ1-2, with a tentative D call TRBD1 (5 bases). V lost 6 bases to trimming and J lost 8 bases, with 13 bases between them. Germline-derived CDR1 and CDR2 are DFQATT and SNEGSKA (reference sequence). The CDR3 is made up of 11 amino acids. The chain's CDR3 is CSAGGAEGYTF. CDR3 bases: TGCAGTGCCGGAGGGGCTGAGGGCTACACCTTC.